Below, one T cell receptor (beta chain) is given with its context. The antigen is not known. The entry originates in a study of T cell responses to AZD1222 COVID-19 vaccine. Whole-study context: Pooling covered second doses at about 4 or about 12 weeks. Whole-study results and caveats: Possibly, clonal diversity was underestimated; donors were largely white British and included more females. With two AZD1222 doses given, Spike-specific TCR breadth and depth both rose. Recipients of AZD1222 seropositive at baseline numbered only 6 or 7.

The CDR3 sequence is 15 residues long. Germline V gene data show CDR1 as ENHRY and CDR2 as SYGVKD. The V and J ends lost 4 bases and 7 bases, in that order; junction bases with no gene match: 10. Repertoires were generated with immunoSEQ multiplex PCR, while TCRdb's copy carries only in-frame clones and drops some. This sample has 110,000 to 150,000 clones; about 93% occur once, and the top ten carry just over 5%. The origin of this receptor is an adult in good health. V usage is TRBV10-3 and J usage is TRBJ2-1; TRBD1 matches 7 bases. The source material was peripheral blood, sampled on day 0 of AZD1222 vaccination. The CDR3 here is CAISATGKYGNEQFF. The CDR3 DNA is TGTGCCATCAGTGCGACAGGGAAATATGGGAATGAGCAGTTCTTC.